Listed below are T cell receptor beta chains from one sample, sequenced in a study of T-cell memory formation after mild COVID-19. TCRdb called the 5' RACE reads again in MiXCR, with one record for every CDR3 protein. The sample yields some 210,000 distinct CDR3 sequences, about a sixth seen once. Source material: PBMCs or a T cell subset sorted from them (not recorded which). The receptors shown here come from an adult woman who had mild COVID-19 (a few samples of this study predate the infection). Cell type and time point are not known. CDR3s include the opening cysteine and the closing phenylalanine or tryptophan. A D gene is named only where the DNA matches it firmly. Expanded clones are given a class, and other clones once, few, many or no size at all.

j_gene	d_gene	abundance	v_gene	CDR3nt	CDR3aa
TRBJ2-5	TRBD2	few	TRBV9	TGTGCCAGCAGTGGTGGGTCTAGCGGGGGCACCCAAGAGACCCAGTACTTC	CASSGGSSGGTQETQYF
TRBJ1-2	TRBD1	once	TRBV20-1	TGCAGTGCTAGTGTACAGGGGGCGCGGTTCTATGGCTACACCTTC	CSASVQGARFYGYTF
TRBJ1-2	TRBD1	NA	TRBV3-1	TGTGCCAGCAGCCTCGGACAGGACACTACTACTGCCTATGGCTACACCTTC	CASSLGQDTTTAYGYTF
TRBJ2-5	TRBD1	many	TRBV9	TGTGCCAGCAGCGAGGAACAGGGGGGAGGTGAGACCCAGTACTTC	CASSEEQGGGETQYF
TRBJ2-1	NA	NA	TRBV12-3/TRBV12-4	TGTGCCAGCAGCCGGGGGGCCGTGTATGAGCAGTTCTTC	CASSRGAVYEQFF
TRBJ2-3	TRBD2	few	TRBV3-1	TGTGCCAGCAGCCAACCCAGCGGGAGCGCCACAGATACGCAGTATTTT	CASSQPSGSATDTQYF
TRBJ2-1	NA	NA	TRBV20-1	TGCAGTGCTAGAGTAGATGGCGGATCCTACAATGAGCAGTTCTTC	CSARVDGGSYNEQFF
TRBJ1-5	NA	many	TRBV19	TGTGCCAGTAGTTCTTACAGTCTCAATCAGCCCCAGCATTTT	CASSSYSLNQPQHF
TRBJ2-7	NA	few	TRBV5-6	TGTGCCAGCACTGGGATCGACTACGAGCAGTACTTC	CASTGIDYEQYF
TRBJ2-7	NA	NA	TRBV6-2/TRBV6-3	TGTGCCAGCAGTCCGTACGCCGGAACGAATGAGCAGTACTTC	CASSPYAGTNEQYF